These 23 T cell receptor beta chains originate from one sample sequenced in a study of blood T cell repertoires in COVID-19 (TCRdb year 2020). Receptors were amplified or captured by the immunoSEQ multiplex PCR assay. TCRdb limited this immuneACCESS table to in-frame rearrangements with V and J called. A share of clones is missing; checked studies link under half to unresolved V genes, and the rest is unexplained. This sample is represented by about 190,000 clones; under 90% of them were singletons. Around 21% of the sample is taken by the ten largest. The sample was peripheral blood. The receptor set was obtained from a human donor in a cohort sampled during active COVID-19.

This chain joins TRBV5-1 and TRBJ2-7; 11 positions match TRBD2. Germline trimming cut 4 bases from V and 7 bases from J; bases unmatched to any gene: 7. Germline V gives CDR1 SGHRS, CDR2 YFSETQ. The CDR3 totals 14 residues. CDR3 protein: CASSLGTSGREQYF. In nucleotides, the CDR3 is TGCGCCAGCAGCCTCGGGACTAGCGGAAGAGAGCAGTACTTC.

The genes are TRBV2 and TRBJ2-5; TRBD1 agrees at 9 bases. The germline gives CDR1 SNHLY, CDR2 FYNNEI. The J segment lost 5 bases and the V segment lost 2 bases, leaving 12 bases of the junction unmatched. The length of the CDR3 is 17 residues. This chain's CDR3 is CASSERTGVIVWETQYF. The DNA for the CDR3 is TGTGCCAGCAGTGAACGGACAGGGGTAATTGTTTGGGAGACCCAGTACTTC.

CDR3 region: CASSLGAEAFF. CDR3 in DNA: TGCGCCAGCAGCTTGGGCGCTGAAGCTTTCTTT. V gene TRBV5-1 combines with J gene TRBJ1-1; D gene uncertain. The CDR3 is 11 amino acids. V was pared by 0 bases and J by 6 bases, with 3 bases between. CDR1 and CDR2 from the germline V gene are SGHRS and YFSETQ.

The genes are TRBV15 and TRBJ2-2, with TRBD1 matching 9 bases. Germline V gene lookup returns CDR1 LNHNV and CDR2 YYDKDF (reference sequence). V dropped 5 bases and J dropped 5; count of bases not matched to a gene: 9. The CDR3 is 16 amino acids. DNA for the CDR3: TGTGCCACCAGCGTACACAGGACAGGGGATACCGGGGAGCTGTTTTTT. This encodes CATSVHRTGDTGELFF.

The CDR3 protein is CASSTTSGGAQLLYF. The CDR3 region has the DNA TGTGCCAGTAGTACAACTAGCGGGGGGGCCCAGTTGCTGTACTTC. V gene TRBV19 combines with J gene TRBJ2-4; TRBD2 matches at 13 bases. The CDR3 runs to 15 residues. Germline lookup yields CDR1 LNHDA and CDR2 SQIVND (reference sequence). J was trimmed by 15 bases and V by 4 bases; bases with no gene match: 12.

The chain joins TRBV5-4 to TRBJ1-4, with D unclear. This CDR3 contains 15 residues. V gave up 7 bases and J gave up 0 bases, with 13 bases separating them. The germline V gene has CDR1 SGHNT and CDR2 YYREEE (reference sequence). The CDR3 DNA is TGTGCCAGCGGAGATGGAACTGCAACTAATGAAAAACTGTTTTTT. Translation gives CASGDGTATNEKLFF. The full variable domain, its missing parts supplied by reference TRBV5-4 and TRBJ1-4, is ETGVTQSPTHLIKTRGQQVTLRCSSQSGHNTVSWYQQALGQGPQFIFQYYREEENGRGNFPPRFSGLQFPNYSSELNVNALELDDSALYLCASGDGTATNEKLFFGSGTQLSVL.

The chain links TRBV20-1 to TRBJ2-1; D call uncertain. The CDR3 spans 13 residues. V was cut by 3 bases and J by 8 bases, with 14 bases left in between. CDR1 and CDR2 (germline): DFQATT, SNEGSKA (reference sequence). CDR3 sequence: CSASPSGWDEQFF. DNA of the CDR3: TGCAGTGCTAGTCCCTCAGGATGGGATGAGCAGTTCTTC.

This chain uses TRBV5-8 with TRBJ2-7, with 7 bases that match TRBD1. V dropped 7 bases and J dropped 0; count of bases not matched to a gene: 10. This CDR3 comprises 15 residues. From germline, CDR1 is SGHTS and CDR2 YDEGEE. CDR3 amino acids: CASYPQDRSSYEQYF. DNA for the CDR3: TGTGCCAGCTACCCCCAGGACAGGAGCTCCTACGAGCAGTACTTC.

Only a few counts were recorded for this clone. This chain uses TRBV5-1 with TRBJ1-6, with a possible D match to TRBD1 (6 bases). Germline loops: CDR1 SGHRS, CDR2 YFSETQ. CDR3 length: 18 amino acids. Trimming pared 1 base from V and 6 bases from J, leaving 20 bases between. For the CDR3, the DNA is TGCGCCAGCAGCTTGTTAGGTAGCCCGGACAGTTCTAATTCACCCCTCCACTTT. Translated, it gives CASSLLGSPDSSNSPLHF.

The CDR3 sequence: CASSRGGAYNEQFF. CDR3 DNA sequence: TGTGCCAGCAGTCGGGGAGGGGCCTACAATGAGCAGTTCTTC. This chain joins TRBV6-5 and TRBJ2-1; 7 bases line up with TRBD2. After removal of 5 bases from V and 2 bases from J, the junction contained 3 bases not matched to a gene. CDR1 is MNHEY, CDR2 SVGAGI, per germline. This CDR3 spans 14 amino acids.

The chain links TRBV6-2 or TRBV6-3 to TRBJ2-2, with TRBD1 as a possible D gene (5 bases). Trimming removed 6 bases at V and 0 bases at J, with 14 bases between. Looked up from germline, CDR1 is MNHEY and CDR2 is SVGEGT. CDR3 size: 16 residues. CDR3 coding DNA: TGTGCCAGCAGCCCCTACCCGACAGCGAACACCGGGGAGCTGTTTTTT. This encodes CASSPYPTANTGELFF.

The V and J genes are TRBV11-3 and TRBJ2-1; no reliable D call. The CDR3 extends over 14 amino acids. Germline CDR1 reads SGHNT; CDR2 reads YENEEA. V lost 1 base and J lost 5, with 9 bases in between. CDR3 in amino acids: CASSLGQENNEQFF. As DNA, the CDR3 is TGTGCCAGCAGCTTAGGGCAAGAAAACAATGAGCAGTTCTTC. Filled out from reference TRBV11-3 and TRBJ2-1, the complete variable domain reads EAGVVQSPRYKIIEKKQPVAFWCNPISGHNTLYWYLQNLGQGPELLIRYENEEAVDDSQLPKDRFSAERLKGVDSTLKIQPAELGDSAVYLCASSLGQENNEQFFGPGTRLTVL.

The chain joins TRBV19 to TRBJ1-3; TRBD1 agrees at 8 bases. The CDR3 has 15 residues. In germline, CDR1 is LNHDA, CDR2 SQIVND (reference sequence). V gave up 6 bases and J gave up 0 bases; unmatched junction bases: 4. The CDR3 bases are TGTGCCAGTAGGCGACAGGGGATCTCTGGAAACACCATATATTTT. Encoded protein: CASRRQGISGNTIYF.

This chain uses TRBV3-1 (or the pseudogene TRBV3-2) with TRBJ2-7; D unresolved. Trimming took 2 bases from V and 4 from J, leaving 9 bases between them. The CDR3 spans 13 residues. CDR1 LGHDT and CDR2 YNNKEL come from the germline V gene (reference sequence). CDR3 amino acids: CASSQSPGYEQYV. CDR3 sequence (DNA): TGTGCCAGCAGCCAATCCCCGGGTTACGAGCAGTACGTC.

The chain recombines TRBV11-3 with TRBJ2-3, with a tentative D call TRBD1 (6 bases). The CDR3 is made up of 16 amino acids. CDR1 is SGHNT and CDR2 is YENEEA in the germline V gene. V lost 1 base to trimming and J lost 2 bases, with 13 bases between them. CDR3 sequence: CASSLGLDRYTDTQYF. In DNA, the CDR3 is TGTGCCAGCAGCTTAGGTTTGGACAGATACACAGATACGCAGTATTTT. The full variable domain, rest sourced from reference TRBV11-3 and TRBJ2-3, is EAGVVQSPRYKIIEKKQPVAFWCNPISGHNTLYWYLQNLGQGPELLIRYENEEAVDDSQLPKDRFSAERLKGVDSTLKIQPAELGDSAVYLCASSLGLDRYTDTQYFGPGTRLTVL.

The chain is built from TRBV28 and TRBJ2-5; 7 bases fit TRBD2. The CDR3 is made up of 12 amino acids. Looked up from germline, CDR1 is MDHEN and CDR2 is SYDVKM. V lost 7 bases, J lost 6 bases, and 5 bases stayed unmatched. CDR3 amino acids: CASMGGGKTQYF. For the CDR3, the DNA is TGTGCCAGCATGGGGGGAGGGAAGACCCAGTACTTC.

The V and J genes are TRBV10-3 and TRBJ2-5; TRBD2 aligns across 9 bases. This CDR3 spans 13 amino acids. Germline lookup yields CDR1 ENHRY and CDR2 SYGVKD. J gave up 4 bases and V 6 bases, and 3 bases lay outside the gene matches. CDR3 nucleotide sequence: TGTGCCATCAGCATAGCGGGAGCAGAGACCCAGTACTTC. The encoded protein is CAISIAGAETQYF.

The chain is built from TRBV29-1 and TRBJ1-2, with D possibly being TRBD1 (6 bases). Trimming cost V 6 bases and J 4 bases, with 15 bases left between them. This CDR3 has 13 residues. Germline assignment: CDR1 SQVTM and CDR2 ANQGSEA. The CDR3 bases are TGCAGCGTCTATAAGACAGGCTCCTATGGCTACACCTTC. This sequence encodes CSVYKTGSYGYTF.

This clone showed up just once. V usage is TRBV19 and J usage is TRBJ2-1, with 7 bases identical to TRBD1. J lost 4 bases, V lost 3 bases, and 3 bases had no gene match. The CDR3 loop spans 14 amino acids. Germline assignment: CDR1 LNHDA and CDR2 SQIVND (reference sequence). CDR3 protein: CASSMGTAYNEQFF. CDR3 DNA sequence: TGTGCCAGTAGTATGGGGACAGCTTACAATGAGCAGTTCTTC.

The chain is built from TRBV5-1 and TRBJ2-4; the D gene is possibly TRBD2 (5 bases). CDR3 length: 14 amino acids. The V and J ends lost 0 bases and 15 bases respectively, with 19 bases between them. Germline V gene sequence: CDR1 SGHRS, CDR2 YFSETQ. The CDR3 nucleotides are TGCGCCAGCAGCTTGGACGGGAATGGTGGGAACCCGTACTTC. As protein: CASSLDGNGGNPYF.

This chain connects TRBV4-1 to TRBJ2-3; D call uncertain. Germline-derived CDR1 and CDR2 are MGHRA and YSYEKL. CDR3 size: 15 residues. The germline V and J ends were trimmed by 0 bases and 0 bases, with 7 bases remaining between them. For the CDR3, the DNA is TGCGCCAGCAGCCAAGAAGGAGTTAGCACAGATACGCAGTATTTT. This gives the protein CASSQEGVSTDTQYF.

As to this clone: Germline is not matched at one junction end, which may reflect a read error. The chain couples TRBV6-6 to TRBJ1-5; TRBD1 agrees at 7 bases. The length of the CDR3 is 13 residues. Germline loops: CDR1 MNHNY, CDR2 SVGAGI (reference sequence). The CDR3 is CASSYSTGQPQHF. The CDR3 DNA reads TGTGCCAGCAGCTACTCGACAGGGCAGCCCCAGCATTTT.

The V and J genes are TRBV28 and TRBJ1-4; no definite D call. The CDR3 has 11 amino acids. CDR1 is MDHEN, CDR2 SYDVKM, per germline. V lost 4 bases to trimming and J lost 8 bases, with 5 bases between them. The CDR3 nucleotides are TGTGCCAGCAGTTCCCCGGAAAAACTGTTTTTT. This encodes CASSSPEKLFF.